The 29 T cell receptor beta chains in this list originate from one sample, sequenced in a study of T cells in Graves' hyperthyroidism and ophthalmopathy. RNA transcripts served as the template for amplifying TCR beta CDR3 regions. Initially, a first-round RT-PCR of the TCR CDR3 employed the HTBI primer set. MiXCR was run by TCRdb on the multiplex PCR reads, yielding one entry per CDR3 protein. The table shows about 590,000 distinct CDR3 sequences, with approximately 14% occurring only once. Input material: blood. All receptors come from a woman between 25 and 40 years old with Graves' hyperthyroidism.

This clonotype came up many times. Written as DNA, the CDR3 is TGCAGTGCCCTATGGACAGGGGAATTATACGAGCAGTACTTC. It codes for CSALWTGELYEQYF. The chain joins TRBV20-1 to TRBJ2-7; 9 nucleotides match TRBD1. Trimming cost V 6 bases and J 4 bases; bases outside gene matches: 10. Germline assignment: CDR1 DFQATT and CDR2 SNEGSKA (reference sequence). CDR3 size: 14 residues.

The rearrangement joins TRBV10-3 to TRBJ2-6, with 7 bases identical to TRBD1. With V trimmed by 0 bases and J by 1 base, 9 bases remained unmatched. CDR1 ENHRY and CDR2 SYGVKD come from the germline V gene. The CDR3 is made up of 19 amino acids. The CDR3: CAISESGYRGVSGANVLTF. Written as DNA, the CDR3 is TGTGCCATCAGTGAGTCTGGTTACAGGGGTGTATCTGGGGCCAACGTCCTGACTTTC.

This clonotype appeared many times. CDR3 sequence: CASSLIPSGGKETQYF. The CDR3 nucleotides are TGTGCCAGCAGTTTGATCCCCTCTGGGGGGAAGGAGACCCAGTACTTC. The J gene is TRBJ2-5, the V gene TRBV12-3 or TRBV12-4, with D maybe TRBD2 (6 bases). The germline V and J ends were trimmed by 3 bases and 5 bases, with 19 bases remaining between them. The length of the CDR3 is 16 residues.

J is TRBJ1-5 and V is TRBV7-2; 9 bases are shared with TRBD1. V was pared by 4 bases and J by 2 bases, with 3 bases of the junction left unmatched. This CDR3 spans 15 amino acids. The V gene's germline CDR1 is SGHTA and CDR2 FQGNSA. The CDR3 sequence: CASSYRQGGNQPQHF. Written as DNA, the CDR3 is TGTGCCAGCAGCTACCGACAGGGGGGCAATCAGCCCCAGCATTTT.

The rearrangement links TRBV19 to TRBJ2-5, with 9 bases matching TRBD1. CDR1 LNHDA and CDR2 SQIVND come from the germline V gene (reference sequence). The CDR3 totals 14 residues. V dropped 7 bases and J dropped 1; count of bases not matched to a gene: 4. DNA of the CDR3: TGTGCCAGTAAGGGACAGGGAACCCAAGAGACCCAGTACTTC. Translated, it gives CASKGQGTQETQYF. The full variable domain, completed using reference TRBV19 and TRBJ2-5, is DGGITQSPKYLFRKEGQNVTLSCEQNLNHDAMYWYRQDPGQGLRLIYYSQIVNDFQKGDIAEGYSVSREKKESFPLTVTSAQKNPTAFYLCASKGQGTQETQYFGPGTRLLVL.

At least ten counts were recorded for this clonotype. The CDR3 protein is CASSRGLAESSYNEQFF. The CDR3 DNA is TGTGCCAGCAGCCGGGGACTAGCGGAAAGCTCCTACAATGAGCAGTTCTTC. The rearrangement links TRBV7-2 to TRBJ2-1; the match to TRBD2 covers 11 bases. The length of the CDR3 is 17 residues. V lost 5 bases to trimming and J lost 0 bases; unmatched junction nucleotides: 6. Germline V gives CDR1 SGHTA, CDR2 FQGNSA. The whole variable domain, filled in from reference TRBV7-2 and TRBJ2-1, reads GAGVSQSPSNKVTEKGKDVELRCDPISGHTALYWYRQSLGQGLEFLIYFQGNSAPDKSGLPSDRFSAERTGGSVSTLTIQRTQQEDSAVYLCASSRGLAESSYNEQFFGPGTRLTVL.

In its sample, this clonotype was seen many times. The V call is TRBV28, the J call TRBJ1-5; TRBD1 matches at 11 bases. The V gene's germline CDR1 is MDHEN and CDR2 SYDVKM. CDR3 length equals 21 residues. The ends lost 4 bases at V and 0 bases at J; junction bases unmatched: 17. The CDR3 sequence is CASSSPRTGGPLGYSNQPQHF. The CDR3 DNA reads as TGTGCCAGCAGTTCCCCGAGGACAGGGGGCCCCTTGGGGTATAGCAATCAGCCCCAGCATTTT.

This clonotype has at least ten counts. The chain has TRBV6-1 and TRBJ1-2; 7 bases line up with TRBD1. Unmatched junction bases numbered 2, after V lost 4 bases and J lost 0 bases. Germline V gives CDR1 MNHNS, CDR2 SASEGT. The CDR3 extends over 14 amino acids. The CDR3 protein is CASSGQGSNYGYTF. The CDR3 DNA reads as TGTGCCAGCAGTGGACAGGGATCTAACTATGGCTACACCTTC.

CDR3 nucleotide sequence: TGTGCCAGCTCACCACGAAGCGGGAACCAAGAGACCCAGTACTTC. Encoded protein: CASSPRSGNQETQYF. V usage is TRBV18 and J usage is TRBJ2-5, with TRBD2 matching over 7 bases. CDR1 and CDR2 (germline): KGHSH, LQKENI. J was trimmed by 0 bases and V by 1 base; bases with no gene match: 2. The CDR3 loop spans 15 amino acids.

The sample holds a few counts of this clonotype. The chain combines TRBV24-1 with TRBJ2-7; the D is unclear. V dropped 3 bases and J dropped 4 bases, with 3 bases sitting between them. The CDR3 length is 11 residues. CDR1 KGHDR and CDR2 SFDVKD come from the germline V gene. CDR3 loop: CATSDRYEQYF. The CDR3 DNA follows: TGTGCCACCAGTGATCGATACGAGCAGTACTTC.

This clonotype has a handful of counts. The rearrangement joins TRBV30 to TRBJ2-3; D remains ambiguous. This CDR3 has 13 residues. V was cut by 5 bases and J by 3 bases, with 12 bases left in between. The germline V gene encodes CDR1 GTSNPN and CDR2 SVGIG (reference sequence). CDR3 protein: CAWVGRKTDTQYF. CDR3 bases: TGTGCCTGGGTCGGCAGGAAAACAGATACGCAGTATTTT.

At least ten counts were recorded for this clonotype. The V call is TRBV2, the J call TRBJ2-4, with D unresolved. The CDR3 consists of 14 residues. The V end lost 8 bases, the J end lost 1 base, and 12 bases lay between the germline ends. Germline CDR1 SNHLY, CDR2 FYNNEI. The CDR3 protein is CASSRQAAKNIQYF. In DNA, the CDR3 is TGTGCCAGCTCACGGCAGGCGGCCAAAAACATTCAGTACTTC.

In its sample, this clonotype was seen many times. The chain has TRBV6-1 and TRBJ2-7, with D possibly matching TRBD2 (6 bases). The CDR3 is made up of 14 amino acids. The ends were cut back, 7 bases at V and 2 bases at J, with 15 bases in the middle. CDR1 and CDR2 from the germline V gene are MNHNS and SASEGT. The DNA of the CDR3 is TGTGCCAGCATAGGGGACTTACGGACCTACGAGCAGTACTTC. Translation: CASIGDLRTYEQYF.

In this sample, this clonotype turned up many times. V usage is TRBV12-3 or TRBV12-4 and J usage is TRBJ2-3, with no clear D. The CDR3 spans 14 residues. V gave up 6 bases and J gave up 2 bases, with 12 bases separating them. CDR3: CASRTGVNTDTQYF. CDR3 DNA: TGTGCCAGCAGGACCGGAGTGAACACAGATACGCAGTATTTT.

This clonotype was detected only a few times. The chain has TRBV7-9 and TRBJ1-2; the D is unclear. Germline CDR1 is SEHNR and CDR2 is FQNEAQ (reference sequence). There are 12 residues in the CDR3. Trimming took off 5 bases at V and 7 bases at J, with 11 bases between the two ends. The CDR3 spells CASSRPLGGYTF. The DNA for the CDR3 is TGTGCCAGCAGCCGCCCCCTAGGTGGCTACACCTTC.

There are many counts of this clonotype. The V gene is TRBV30, the J gene TRBJ2-7, with D maybe TRBD2 (6 bases). The V gene lost 3 bases and the J gene lost 5 bases, with 11 bases spanning the gap. In germline, CDR1 is GTSNPN, CDR2 SVGIG (reference sequence). The CDR3 contains 12 residues. The CDR3 protein is CAWSGRSHEQYF. CDR3 nucleotides: TGTGCCTGGAGCGGGAGATCCCACGAGCAGTACTTC. The variable domain in full, with the rest retrieved from reference TRBV30 and TRBJ2-7, is SQTIHQWPATLVQPVGSPLSLECTVEGTSNPNLYWYRQAAGRGLQLLFYSVGIGQISSEVPQNLSASRPQDRQFILSSKKLLLSDSGFYLCAWSGRSHEQYFGPGTRLTVT.

V usage is TRBV6-6 and J usage is TRBJ2-3; tentatively, D is TRBD1 or TRBD2 (5 bases each). Germline CDR1 reads MNHNY; CDR2 reads SVGAGI (reference sequence). V was clipped by 2 bases and J by 1 base, with 16 bases between them. This CDR3 region has 17 residues. CDR3 in amino acids: CASSYSPEGPRTDTQYF. The CDR3 DNA reads as TGTGCCAGCAGTTACAGCCCAGAGGGGCCCCGCACAGATACGCAGTATTTT.

This clonotype was detected ten times or more. This chain connects TRBV20-1 to TRBJ2-1; the D is unclear. Trimming removed 6 bases at V and 4 bases at J, with 7 bases between. This CDR3 spans 11 amino acids. The germline gives CDR1 DFQATT, CDR2 SNEGSKA (reference sequence). Written as DNA, the CDR3 is TGCAGTGCCCATTCGTACAATGAGCAGTTCTTC. Protein product: CSAHSYNEQFF.

This CDR3 reads CASEVGVSGTQYF. The DNA for the CDR3 is TGTGCCAGCGAAGTCGGGGTGTCAGGTACGCAGTATTTT. The J gene is TRBJ2-3, the V gene TRBV6-1; D may be TRBD2 (5 bases). Germline values: CDR1 MNHNS, CDR2 SASEGT. The CDR3 extends over 13 amino acids. The V and J ends lost 8 bases and 8 bases respectively, with 17 bases between them.

The sample holds many counts of this clonotype. The chain combines TRBV29-1 with TRBJ1-1; tentatively, D is TRBD1 (5 bases). Germline V gene sequence: CDR1 SQVTM, CDR2 ANQGSEA. The germline V and J ends were trimmed by 3 bases and 3 bases, with 14 bases remaining between them. The CDR3 runs 14 residues. In nucleotides, the CDR3 is TGCAGCGTTGACAGGGCGGGAGTTGACACTGAAGCTTTCTTT. This encodes CSVDRAGVDTEAFF.

The chain carries TRBV10-3 and TRBJ2-6, with D hard to call. V lost 5 bases and J 1 base, leaving 9 bases between the germline ends. This CDR3 has 15 amino acids. The V gene's germline CDR1 is ENHRY and CDR2 SYGVKD. CDR3 sequence reads: CAISIGGSGANVLTF. In DNA, the CDR3 is TGTGCCATCAGTATCGGTGGATCTGGGGCCAACGTCCTGACTTTC.

There are a few counts of this clonotype. The V and J genes are TRBV10-1 and TRBJ2-7; weak D call: TRBD2 (5 bases). Trimming took 0 bases from V and 5 from J, leaving 14 bases between them. The CDR3 runs 15 residues. CDR1 is WNHNN and CDR2 is SYGVQD in the germline V gene (reference sequence). The CDR3 spells CASSESGGSFDEQYF. The DNA for the CDR3 is TGCGCCAGCAGTGAGTCGGGTGGGAGTTTCGACGAGCAGTACTTC.

The rearrangement joins TRBV4-2 to TRBJ2-1; D is ambiguous. Trimming took off 2 bases at V and 2 bases at J, with 10 bases between the two ends. CDR1 is LGHNA, CDR2 YNFKEQ, per germline. The CDR3 spans 15 residues. The CDR3 is CASSQTGPPYNEQFF. CDR3 DNA: TGTGCCAGCAGCCAAACCGGTCCCCCCTACAATGAGCAGTTCTTC.

This clonotype was observed a few times. This CDR3 is CASSLQGIGYTF. For the CDR3, the DNA is TGTGCCAGCAGTTTACAGGGTATTGGCTACACCTTC. The V and J genes are TRBV28 and TRBJ1-2, with D possibly being TRBD1 (5 bases). V gave up 2 bases and J gave up 7 bases, with 8 bases separating them. The CDR3 sequence is 12 residues long. The V gene's germline CDR1 is MDHEN and CDR2 SYDVKM.

In this sample, this clonotype turned up many times. The chain employs TRBV20-1 and TRBJ2-7; D possibly corresponds to TRBD1 (6 bases). The CDR3 runs 14 residues. V was trimmed by 2 bases and J by 4 bases, leaving 15 bases between them. The germline V gene has CDR1 DFQATT and CDR2 SNEGSKA (reference sequence). The CDR3 nucleotides read TGCAGTGCTAGAAACCAAGAGGGGGTGTACGAGCAGTACTTC. Translated, it gives CSARNQEGVYEQYF.

About this clonotype: A much more abundant neighbour one base away suggests this may be a read error. The rearrangement uses TRBV7-2 and TRBJ2-1; D is ambiguous. Germline V CDR1 and CDR2: SGHTA, FQGNSA. The CDR3 extends over 17 amino acids. The CDR3 is CASSLAPAGFSYSEQFF. DNA for the CDR3: TGTGCCAGCAGCTTAGCCCCGGCAGGCTTCTCCTACAGTGAGCAGTTCTTC.

The chain recombines TRBV20-1 with TRBJ2-7, with 11 nucleotides matching TRBD2. In germline, CDR1 is DFQATT, CDR2 SNEGSKA (reference sequence). The junction had 13 bases not matched to a gene; V was cut back by 2 bases and J by 7 bases. The CDR3 extends over 16 amino acids. The CDR3 DNA follows: TGCAGTGCTAGACATACCCAACTAGCGGGAGACTGGGAGCAGTACTTC. Its protein product is CSARHTQLAGDWEQYF.

This clonotype showed up many times. This chain joins TRBV2 and TRBJ1-1; no clear D gene. V was shortened by 8 bases and J by 4 bases, with 11 bases between the two germline ends. The CDR3 contains 12 residues. Germline V lookup: CDR1 SNHLY, CDR2 FYNNEI. This chain's CDR3 is CASGEGGTEAFF. CDR3 bases: TGTGCCAGCGGGGAGGGCGGCACTGAAGCTTTCTTT.

This clonotype was counted many times. V is TRBV20-1 and J is TRBJ2-7; 8 bases are shared with TRBD2. CDR3 length equals 15 residues. From germline, CDR1 is DFQATT and CDR2 SNEGSKA (reference sequence). V gave up 3 bases and J gave up 4 bases; unmatched junction bases: 11. The CDR3 region is CSARMGGRLLYEQYF. The CDR3, as DNA: TGCAGTGCTAGGATGGGCGGGAGGCTGTTGTACGAGCAGTACTTC.